These 18 T cell receptor beta chains originate from one sample sequenced in a study of follicular helper T cells after annual influenza vaccination. Time point meaning: 2014-2015 season, pre-vaccination. Sequencing was performed with immunoSEQ multiplex PCR; in TCRdb, only in-frame clones are kept and a portion is missing. The data hold some 10,000 clones, with 70% to 85% observed a single time. The input for sequencing was CXCR5- memory CD4+ T cells sorted from blood, taken on the day of influenza vaccination. The receptors stem from an adult who received the influenza vaccine.

The chain is built from TRBV28 and TRBJ1-5; TRBD1 aligns across 7 bases. CDR1 and CDR2 (germline): MDHEN, SYDVKM. V shed 9 bases, J shed 3 bases, and the junction held 5 bases outside the gene matches. The CDR3 consists of 13 residues. The CDR3 is CASNRGHNQPQHF. The CDR3, as DNA: TGTGCCAGTAACAGGGGCCACAATCAGCCCCAGCATTTT.

The chain carries TRBV6-1 and TRBJ1-4, with a weak D call TRBD1 (6 bases). Germline CDR1 MNHNS, CDR2 SASEGT. The CDR3 runs to 14 residues. V was shortened by 7 bases and J by 3 bases, with 12 bases between the two germline ends. The CDR3 sequence: CASTRQEANEKLFF. Written as DNA, the CDR3 is TGTGCCAGCACAAGACAGGAGGCTAATGAAAAACTGTTTTTT.

This rearrangement joins TRBV27 to TRBJ2-7; TRBD1 matches 10 bases. CDR3 length equals 14 residues. With V trimmed by 5 bases and J by 5 bases, 6 bases remained unmatched. CDR1 is MNHEY, CDR2 SMNVEV, per germline (reference sequence). CDR3 loop: CASSRQGAPHEQYF. The CDR3 DNA reads TGTGCCAGCAGTCGACAGGGGGCTCCTCACGAGCAGTACTTC.

The rearrangement links TRBV28 to TRBJ2-7; 8 bases agree with TRBD2. CDR1 and CDR2 from the germline V gene are MDHEN and SYDVKM. J lost 4 bases, V lost 4 bases, and 3 bases had no gene match. The CDR3 has 13 residues. CDR3 loop: CASSYGGAYEQYF. The CDR3 DNA is TGTGCCAGCAGTTACGGGGGGGCGTACGAGCAGTACTTC.

J is TRBJ2-1 and V is TRBV4-1; 9 nucleotides agree with TRBD2. CDR3 length equals 18 residues. J gave up 5 bases and V 4 bases, and 15 bases lay outside the gene matches. Germline CDR1 MGHRA, CDR2 YSYEKL. This CDR3 reads CASSLSRGGGAQNNEQFF. The CDR3 coding sequence is TGCGCCAGCAGCCTCAGTAGGGGCGGGGGGGCCCAAAACAATGAGCAGTTCTTC.

This chain uses TRBV20-1 with TRBJ2-2; D is unresolved. Germline V gene sequence: CDR1 DFQATT, CDR2 SNEGSKA (reference sequence). CDR3 length: 11 residues. The V end lost 6 bases, the J end lost 7 bases, and 9 bases lay between the germline ends. CDR3 sequence: CSANTLGELFF. The CDR3 DNA follows: TGCAGTGCCAATACCCTCGGGGAGCTGTTTTTT.

This chain links TRBV28 with TRBJ1-1, with 8 bases identical to TRBD1. This CDR3 is 17 amino acids long. From germline, CDR1 is MDHEN and CDR2 SYDVKM. V was clipped by 3 bases and J by 4 bases; unmatched bases: 13. The CDR3 sequence: CASSFVLQGAYSTEAFF. The CDR3 DNA follows: TGTGCCAGCAGTTTCGTCCTCCAGGGGGCCTATTCCACTGAAGCTTTCTTT.

The rearrangement uses TRBV27 and TRBJ2-7; D possibly corresponds to TRBD1 (5 bases). Germline values: CDR1 MNHEY, CDR2 SMNVEV (reference sequence). The CDR3 totals 14 residues. V was cut by 5 bases and J by 6 bases, with 17 bases left in between. In nucleotides, the CDR3 is TGTGCCAGCAGTCCTGGTGCAGGGTACTCCGAGCAGTACTTC. It encodes CASSPGAGYSEQYF.

The rearrangement uses TRBV6-6 and TRBJ2-7, with D possibly TRBD1 on 5 matching bases. V lost 5 bases and J 2 bases, leaving 13 bases between the germline ends. The CDR3 is 14 residues long. Germline V gives CDR1 MNHNY, CDR2 SVGAGI (reference sequence). CDR3 sequence (DNA): TGTGCCAGCAGTCTCCAGGGCAGCACCTACGAGCAGTACTTC. This sequence encodes CASSLQGSTYEQYF.

This clone was observed a handful of times. The chain recombines TRBV5-4 with TRBJ2-2, with 9 bases identical to TRBD2. The V gene's germline CDR1 is SGHNT and CDR2 YYREEE (reference sequence). V was pared by 1 base and J by 6 bases, with 4 bases of the junction left unmatched. The CDR3 totals 15 residues. The CDR3 spells CASSLQSGRPGELFF. The CDR3 region has the DNA TGTGCCAGCAGCTTGCAGAGCGGGAGGCCCGGGGAGCTGTTTTTT.

The J gene is TRBJ2-7, the V gene TRBV27; D is undetermined. The CDR3 contains 13 residues. CDR1 is MNHEY and CDR2 is SMNVEV in the germline V gene (reference sequence). V was cut by 6 bases and J by 3 bases, with 12 bases left in between. The CDR3 DNA sequence: TGTGCCAGCAGCCCTGGCACTGACTACGAGCAGTACTTC. Its protein product is CASSPGTDYEQYF.

The sample holds one count of this clone. The V gene is TRBV2, the J gene TRBJ2-5; D unclear. The V gene's germline CDR1 is SNHLY and CDR2 FYNNEI. V dropped 6 bases and J dropped 2 bases, with 4 bases sitting between them. This CDR3 contains 11 residues. CDR3: CASSPQETQYF. The CDR3 nucleotides read TGTGCCAGCAGCCCACAAGAGACCCAGTACTTC.

The V and J genes are TRBV6-5 and TRBJ1-1, with D perhaps matching TRBD1 (5 bases). Trimming stripped 5 bases from V and 5 bases from J, with 18 bases between. CDR3 length: 15 residues. CDR1 and CDR2 from the germline V gene are MNHEY and SVGAGI. The CDR3 spells CASSHRPRVGTEAFF. For the CDR3, the DNA is TGTGCCAGCAGTCACAGGCCCCGGGTGGGTACTGAAGCTTTCTTT.

This clone appeared a single time. The chain has TRBV28 and TRBJ1-2, with TRBD1 identical over 10 bases. Germline assignment: CDR1 MDHEN and CDR2 SYDVKM. After removal of 6 bases from V and 8 bases from J, the junction contained 15 bases not matched to a gene. This CDR3 is 16 amino acids long. CDR3 region: CASSSGTGALLRGYTF. In nucleotides, the CDR3 is TGTGCCAGCAGCTCTGGGACAGGGGCCCTCTTAAGGGGCTACACCTTC.

The rearrangement uses TRBV18 and TRBJ1-1; D not certain. Between the trimmed V and J ends, which lost 6 bases and 5 bases, there was a span of 7 bases. CDR1 and CDR2 from the germline V gene are KGHSH and LQKENI. CDR3 size: 11 residues. The chain's CDR3 is CASSEYTEAFF. As DNA, the CDR3 is TGTGCCAGCTCCGAGTATACTGAAGCTTTCTTT.

This clone was seen once. The chain employs TRBV7-8 and TRBJ2-5; 11 bases map to TRBD2. V lost 6 bases, J lost 3 bases, and 3 bases stayed unmatched. The germline V gene has CDR1 SGHVS and CDR2 FQNEAQ. The length of the CDR3 is 14 residues. CDR3 DNA sequence: TGTGCCAGCAGGAAGACTAGCGGGGAAGAGACCCAGTACTTC. It translates to CASRKTSGEETQYF.

The rearrangement joins TRBV5-1 to TRBJ2-3; the D is unclear. V was clipped by 5 bases and J by 4 bases, with 8 bases between them. The length of the CDR3 is 12 residues. Germline loops: CDR1 SGHRS, CDR2 YFSETQ. The chain's CDR3 is CASRVAADTQYF. CDR3 sequence (DNA): TGCGCCAGCAGGGTAGCCGCAGATACGCAGTATTTT.

CDR3 sequence reads: CASSAGLLMNTEAFF. CDR3 sequence (DNA): TGCGCCAGCAGCGCGGGACTTCTCATGAACACTGAAGCTTTCTTT. This chain uses TRBV5-1 with TRBJ1-1; D is possibly TRBD1 (5 bases). The germline CDR1 and CDR2 sequences are SGHRS and YFSETQ. The CDR3 is 15 amino acids. Deletions cut 4 bases from V and 0 bases from J, with 13 bases between.